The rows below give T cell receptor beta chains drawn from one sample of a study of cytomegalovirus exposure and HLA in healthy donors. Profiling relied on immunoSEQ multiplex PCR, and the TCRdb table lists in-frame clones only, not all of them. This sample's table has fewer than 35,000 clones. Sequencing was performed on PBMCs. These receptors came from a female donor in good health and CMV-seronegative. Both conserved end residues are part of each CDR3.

CASSLTPPGDSPLHF	TRBJ1-6	TRBV7-3
CASSGSGGAGELFF	TRBJ2-2	TRBV28
CASSLGQRSYEQYF	NA	TRBV5-6
CASSPSTGEDEQYF	TRBJ2-7	TRBV18
CASPQMYRVVNQPQHF	TRBJ1-5	TRBV30
CASSLLEGALNGYTF	TRBJ1-2	TRBV7-2
CASSYRTGEAFF	TRBJ1-1	TRBV7-2
CASSSGAGGTDTQYF	TRBJ2-3	TRBV11-3
CASSQGALAFF	TRBJ1-1	TRBV4-1
CASSAGAGGTF	TRBJ1-2	TRBV5-6
CASNRDRAREQFF	TRBJ2-1	TRBV5-6
CTSNSGTQGLYEQYF	TRBJ2-7	TRBV6-5
CASRGGTAYGYTF	TRBJ1-2	TRBV6-5
CASSSRRDRGNTEAFF	TRBJ1-1	TRBV7-9
CASSQGGQMNYGYTF	TRBJ1-2	TRBV4-3
CSVESGANVLTF	TRBJ2-6	TRBV29-1
CASSQEAWPGGNTDTQYF	TRBJ2-3	TRBV4-3
CASSELRGTNYGYTF	TRBJ1-2	TRBV2
CASSQFRAGTSQETQYF	TRBJ2-5	TRBV4-2
CASSTYGTSGDHEQYF	TRBJ2-7	TRBV11-2
CASSVQGRYQPQHF	TRBJ1-5	TRBV16
CATSRGFRGGGDTQYF	TRBJ2-3	TRBV15
CASSFTGAGEQYF	TRBJ2-7	TRBV7-2
CAISGQGKIQPQHF	TRBJ1-5	TRBV6-1
CATHRGPSQETQYF	TRBJ2-5	TRBV6-6
CATGGQGYETQYF	TRBJ2-5	TRBV19
CASSTTGHQETQYF	TRBJ2-5	TRBV5-1
CASSVGGQGNEQFF	TRBJ2-1	TRBV9